This TCR beta chain was recovered during a study of T cell responses to AZD1222 COVID-19 vaccine. Profiling relied on immunoSEQ multiplex PCR, and the TCRdb table lists in-frame clones only, not all of them. The top ten clones hold 24% of a sample with tens of thousands of clones, roughly 90% of them seen once. Comments on this clone: The antigen remains undetermined.

Study results and caveats: Elevations in Spike-specific TCR breadth and depth followed administration of two AZD1222 doses. Donors skewed white British and female; clonal diversity was possibly underestimated.

V was shortened by 1 base and J by 7 bases, with 15 bases between the two germline ends. There are 16 residues in the CDR3. Germline V lookup: CDR1 SGHRS, CDR2 YFSETQ. The origin of this receptor is an adult in good health. The V call is TRBV5-1, the J call TRBJ1-6; D remains ambiguous. Source: peripheral blood, taken on day 0 of AZD1222 vaccination. The CDR3: CASSLSGSPSNSPLHF. DNA of the CDR3: TGCGCCAGCAGCTTGTCGGGCAGCCCCTCGAATTCACCCCTCCACTTT.